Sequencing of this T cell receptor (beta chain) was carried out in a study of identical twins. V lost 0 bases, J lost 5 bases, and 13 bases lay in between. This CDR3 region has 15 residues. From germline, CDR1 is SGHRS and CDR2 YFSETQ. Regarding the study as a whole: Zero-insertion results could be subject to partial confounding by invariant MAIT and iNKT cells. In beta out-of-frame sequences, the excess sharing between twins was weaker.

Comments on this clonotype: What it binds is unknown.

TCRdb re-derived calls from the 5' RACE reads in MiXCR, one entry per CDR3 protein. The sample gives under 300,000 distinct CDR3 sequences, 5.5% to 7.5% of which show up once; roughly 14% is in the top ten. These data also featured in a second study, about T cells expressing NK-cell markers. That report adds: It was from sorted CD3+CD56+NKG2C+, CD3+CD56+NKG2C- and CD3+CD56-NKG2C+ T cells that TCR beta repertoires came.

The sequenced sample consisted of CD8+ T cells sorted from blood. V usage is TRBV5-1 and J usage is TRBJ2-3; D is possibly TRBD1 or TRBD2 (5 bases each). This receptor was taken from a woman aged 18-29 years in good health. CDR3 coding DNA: TGCGCCAGCAGCTTGGCCGAGGGGCCAGGAGATACGCAGTATTTT. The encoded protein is CASSLAEGPGDTQYF.